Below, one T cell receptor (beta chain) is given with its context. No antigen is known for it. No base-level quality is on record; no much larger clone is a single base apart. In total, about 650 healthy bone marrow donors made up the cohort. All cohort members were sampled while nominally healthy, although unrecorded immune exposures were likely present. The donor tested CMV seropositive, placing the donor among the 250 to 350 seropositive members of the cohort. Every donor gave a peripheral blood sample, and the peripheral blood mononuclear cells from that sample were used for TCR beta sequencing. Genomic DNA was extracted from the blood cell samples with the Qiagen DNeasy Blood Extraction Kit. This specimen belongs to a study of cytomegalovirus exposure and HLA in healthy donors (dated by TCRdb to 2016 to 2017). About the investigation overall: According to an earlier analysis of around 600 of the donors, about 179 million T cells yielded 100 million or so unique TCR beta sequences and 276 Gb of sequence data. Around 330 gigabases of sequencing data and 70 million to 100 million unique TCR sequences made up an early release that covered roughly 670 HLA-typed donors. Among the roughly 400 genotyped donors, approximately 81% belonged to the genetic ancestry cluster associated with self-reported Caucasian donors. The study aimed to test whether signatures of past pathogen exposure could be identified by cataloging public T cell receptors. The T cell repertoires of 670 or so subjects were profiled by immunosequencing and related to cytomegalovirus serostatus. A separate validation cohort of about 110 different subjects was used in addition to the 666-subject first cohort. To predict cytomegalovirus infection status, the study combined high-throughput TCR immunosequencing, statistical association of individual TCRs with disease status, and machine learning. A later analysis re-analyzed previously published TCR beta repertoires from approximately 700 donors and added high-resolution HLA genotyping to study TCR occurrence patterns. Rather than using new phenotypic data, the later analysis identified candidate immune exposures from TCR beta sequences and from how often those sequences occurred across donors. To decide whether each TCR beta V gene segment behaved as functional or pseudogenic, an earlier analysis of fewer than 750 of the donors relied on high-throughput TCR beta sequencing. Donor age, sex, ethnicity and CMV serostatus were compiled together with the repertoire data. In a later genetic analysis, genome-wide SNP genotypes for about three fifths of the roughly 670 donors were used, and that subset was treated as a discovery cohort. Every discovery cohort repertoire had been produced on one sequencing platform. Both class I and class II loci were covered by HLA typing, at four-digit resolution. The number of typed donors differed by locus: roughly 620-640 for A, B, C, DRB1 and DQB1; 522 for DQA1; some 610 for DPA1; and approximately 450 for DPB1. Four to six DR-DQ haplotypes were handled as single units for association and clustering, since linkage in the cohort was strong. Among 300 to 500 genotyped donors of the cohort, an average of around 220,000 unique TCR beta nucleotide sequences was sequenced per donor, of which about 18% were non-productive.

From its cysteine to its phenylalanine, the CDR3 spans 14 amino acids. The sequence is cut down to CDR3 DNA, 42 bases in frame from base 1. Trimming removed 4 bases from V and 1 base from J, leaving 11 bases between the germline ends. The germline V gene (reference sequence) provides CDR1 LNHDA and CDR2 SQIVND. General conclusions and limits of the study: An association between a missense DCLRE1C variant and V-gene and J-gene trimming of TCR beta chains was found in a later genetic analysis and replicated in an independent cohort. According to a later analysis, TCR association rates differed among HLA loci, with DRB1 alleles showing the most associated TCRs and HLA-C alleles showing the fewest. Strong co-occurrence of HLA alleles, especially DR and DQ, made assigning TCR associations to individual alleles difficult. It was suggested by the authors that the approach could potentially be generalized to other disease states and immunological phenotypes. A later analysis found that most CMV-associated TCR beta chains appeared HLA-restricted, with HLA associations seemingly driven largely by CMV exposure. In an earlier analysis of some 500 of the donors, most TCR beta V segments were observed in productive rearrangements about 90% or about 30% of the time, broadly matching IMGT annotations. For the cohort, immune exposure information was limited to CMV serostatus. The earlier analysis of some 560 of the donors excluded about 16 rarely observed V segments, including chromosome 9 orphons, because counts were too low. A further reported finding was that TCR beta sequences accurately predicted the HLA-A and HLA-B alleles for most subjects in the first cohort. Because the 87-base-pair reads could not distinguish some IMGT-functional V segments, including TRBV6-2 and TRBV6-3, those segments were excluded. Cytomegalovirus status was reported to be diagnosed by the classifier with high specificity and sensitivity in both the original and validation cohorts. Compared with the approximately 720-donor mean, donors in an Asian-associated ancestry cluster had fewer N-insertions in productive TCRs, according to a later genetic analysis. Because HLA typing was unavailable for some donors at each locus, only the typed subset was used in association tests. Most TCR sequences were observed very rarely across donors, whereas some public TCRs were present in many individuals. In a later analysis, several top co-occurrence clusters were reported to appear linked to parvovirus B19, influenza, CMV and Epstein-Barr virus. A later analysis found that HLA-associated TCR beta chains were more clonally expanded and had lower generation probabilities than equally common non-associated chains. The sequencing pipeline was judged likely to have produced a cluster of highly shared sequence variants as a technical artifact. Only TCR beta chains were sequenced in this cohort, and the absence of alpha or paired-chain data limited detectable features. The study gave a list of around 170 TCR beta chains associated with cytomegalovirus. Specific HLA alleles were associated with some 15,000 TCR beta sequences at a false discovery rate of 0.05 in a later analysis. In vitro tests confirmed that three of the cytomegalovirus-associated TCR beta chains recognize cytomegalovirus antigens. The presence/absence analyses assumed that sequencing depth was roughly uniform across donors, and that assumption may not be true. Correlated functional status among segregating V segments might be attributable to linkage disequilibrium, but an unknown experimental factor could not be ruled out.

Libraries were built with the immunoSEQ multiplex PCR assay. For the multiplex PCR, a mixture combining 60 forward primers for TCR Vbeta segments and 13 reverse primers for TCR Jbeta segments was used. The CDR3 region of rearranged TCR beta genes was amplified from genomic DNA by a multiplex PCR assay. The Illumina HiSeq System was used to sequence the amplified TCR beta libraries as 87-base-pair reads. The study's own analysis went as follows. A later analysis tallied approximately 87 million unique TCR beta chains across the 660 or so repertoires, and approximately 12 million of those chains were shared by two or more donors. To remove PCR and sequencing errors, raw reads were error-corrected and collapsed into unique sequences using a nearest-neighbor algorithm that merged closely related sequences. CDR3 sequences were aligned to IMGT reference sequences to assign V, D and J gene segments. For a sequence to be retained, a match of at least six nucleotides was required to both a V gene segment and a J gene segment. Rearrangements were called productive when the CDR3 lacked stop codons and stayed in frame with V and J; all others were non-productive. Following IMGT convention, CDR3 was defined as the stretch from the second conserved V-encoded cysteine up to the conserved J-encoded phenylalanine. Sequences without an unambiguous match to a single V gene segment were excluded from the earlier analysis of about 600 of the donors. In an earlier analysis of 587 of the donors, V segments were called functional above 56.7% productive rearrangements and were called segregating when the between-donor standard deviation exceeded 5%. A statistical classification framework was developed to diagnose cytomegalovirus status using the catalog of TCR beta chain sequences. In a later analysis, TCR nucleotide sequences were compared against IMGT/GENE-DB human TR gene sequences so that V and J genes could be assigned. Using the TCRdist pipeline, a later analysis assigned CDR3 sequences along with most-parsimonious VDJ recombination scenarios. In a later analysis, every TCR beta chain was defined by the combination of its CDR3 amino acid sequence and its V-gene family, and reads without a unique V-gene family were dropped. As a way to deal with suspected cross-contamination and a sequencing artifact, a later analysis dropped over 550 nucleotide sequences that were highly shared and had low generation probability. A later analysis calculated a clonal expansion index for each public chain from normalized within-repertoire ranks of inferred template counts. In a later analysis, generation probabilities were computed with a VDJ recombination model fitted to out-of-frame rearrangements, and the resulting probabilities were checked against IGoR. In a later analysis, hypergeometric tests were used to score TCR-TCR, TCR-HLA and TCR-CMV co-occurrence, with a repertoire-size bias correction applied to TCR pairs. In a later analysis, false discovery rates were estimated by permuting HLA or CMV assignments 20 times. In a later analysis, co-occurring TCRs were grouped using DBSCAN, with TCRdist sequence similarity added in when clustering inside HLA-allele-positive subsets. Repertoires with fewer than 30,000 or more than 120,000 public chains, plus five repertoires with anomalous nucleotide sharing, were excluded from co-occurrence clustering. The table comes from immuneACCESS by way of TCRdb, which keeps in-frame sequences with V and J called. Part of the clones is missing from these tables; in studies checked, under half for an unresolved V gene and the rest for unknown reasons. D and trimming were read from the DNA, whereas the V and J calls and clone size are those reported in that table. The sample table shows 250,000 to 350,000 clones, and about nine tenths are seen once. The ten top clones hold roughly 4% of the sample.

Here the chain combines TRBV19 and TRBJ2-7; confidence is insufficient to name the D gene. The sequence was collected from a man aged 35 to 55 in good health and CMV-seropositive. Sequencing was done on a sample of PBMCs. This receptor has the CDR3 CASSTGGPSYEQYF. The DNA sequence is TGTGCCAGTAGTACCGGCGGCCCTTCCTACGAGCAGTACTTC. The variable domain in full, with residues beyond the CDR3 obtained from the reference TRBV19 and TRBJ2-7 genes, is DGGITQSPKYLFRKEGQNVTLSCEQNLNHDAMYWYRQDPGQGLRLIYYSQIVNDFQKGDIAEGYSVSREKKESFPLTVTSAQKNPTAFYLCASSTGGPSYEQYFGPGTRLTVT.